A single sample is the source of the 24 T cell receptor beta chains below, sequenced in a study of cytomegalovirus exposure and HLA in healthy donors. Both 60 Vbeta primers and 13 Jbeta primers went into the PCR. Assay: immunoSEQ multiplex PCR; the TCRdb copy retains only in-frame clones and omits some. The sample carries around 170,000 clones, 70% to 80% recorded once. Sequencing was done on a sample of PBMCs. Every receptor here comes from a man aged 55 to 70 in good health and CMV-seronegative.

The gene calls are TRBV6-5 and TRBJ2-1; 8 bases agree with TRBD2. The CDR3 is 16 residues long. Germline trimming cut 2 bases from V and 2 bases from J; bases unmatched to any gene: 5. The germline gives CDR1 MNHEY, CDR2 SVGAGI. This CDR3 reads CASSYTLAGAYNEQFF. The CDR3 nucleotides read TGTGCCAGCAGTTACACGCTAGCGGGCGCCTACAATGAGCAGTTCTTC.

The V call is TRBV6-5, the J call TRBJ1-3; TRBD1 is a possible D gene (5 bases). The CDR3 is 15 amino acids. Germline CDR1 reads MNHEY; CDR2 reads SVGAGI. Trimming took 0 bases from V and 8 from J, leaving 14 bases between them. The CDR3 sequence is CASSYSDNWLDTIYF. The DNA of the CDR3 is TGTGCCAGCAGTTACTCGGACAATTGGTTGGACACCATATATTTT.

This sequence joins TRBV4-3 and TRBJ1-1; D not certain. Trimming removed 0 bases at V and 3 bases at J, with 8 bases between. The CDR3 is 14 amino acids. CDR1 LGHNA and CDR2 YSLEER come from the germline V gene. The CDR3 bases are TGCGCCAGCAGCCAAGAACCCCGGTACACTGAAGCTTTCTTT. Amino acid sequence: CASSQEPRYTEAFF.

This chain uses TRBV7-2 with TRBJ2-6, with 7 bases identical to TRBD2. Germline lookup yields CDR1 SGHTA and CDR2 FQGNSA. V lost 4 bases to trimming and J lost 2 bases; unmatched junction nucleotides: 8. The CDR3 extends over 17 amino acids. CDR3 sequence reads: CASSSRAGRAGANVLTF. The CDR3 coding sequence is TGTGCCAGCAGCTCCCGAGCGGGAAGGGCTGGGGCCAACGTCCTGACTTTC.

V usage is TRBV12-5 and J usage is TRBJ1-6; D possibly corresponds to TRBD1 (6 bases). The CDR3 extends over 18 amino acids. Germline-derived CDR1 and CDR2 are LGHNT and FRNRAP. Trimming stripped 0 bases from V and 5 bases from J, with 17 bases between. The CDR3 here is CASGLVLGQLRDNSPLHF. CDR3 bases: TGTGCTAGTGGTTTGGTACTAGGACAGCTTCGGGATAATTCACCCCTCCACTTT.

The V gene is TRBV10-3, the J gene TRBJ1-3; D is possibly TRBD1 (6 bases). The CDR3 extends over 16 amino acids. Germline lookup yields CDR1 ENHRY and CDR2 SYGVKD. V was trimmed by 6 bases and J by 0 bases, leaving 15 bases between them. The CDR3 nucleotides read TGTGCCATCAGACTAGACAGGTCTCCCTCTGGAAACACCATATATTTT. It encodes CAIRLDRSPSGNTIYF.

For the CDR3, the DNA is TGTGCCAGCAGCCTCACGGGACATGCAGATACGCAGTATTTT. Translated: CASSLTGHADTQYF. This sequence joins TRBV14 and TRBJ2-3, with a tentative D call TRBD1 (6 bases). This CDR3 contains 14 residues. Trimming pared 4 bases from V and 4 bases from J, leaving 12 bases between. Germline CDR1 SGHDN, CDR2 FVKESK. The variable domain in full, with the rest retrieved from reference TRBV14 and TRBJ2-3, is EAGVTQFPSHSVIEKGQTVTLRCDPISGHDNLYWYRRVMGKEIKFLLHFVKESKQDESGMPNNRFLAERTGGTYSTLKVQPAELEDSGVYFCASSLTGHADTQYFGPGTRLTVL.

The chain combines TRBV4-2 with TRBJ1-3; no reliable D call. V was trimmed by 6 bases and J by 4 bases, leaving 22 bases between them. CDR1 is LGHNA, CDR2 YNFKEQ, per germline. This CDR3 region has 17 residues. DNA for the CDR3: TGTGCCAGCAGATCCCACGCGGGTAAGGGCACGGGAAACACCATATATTTT. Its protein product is CASRSHAGKGTGNTIYF.

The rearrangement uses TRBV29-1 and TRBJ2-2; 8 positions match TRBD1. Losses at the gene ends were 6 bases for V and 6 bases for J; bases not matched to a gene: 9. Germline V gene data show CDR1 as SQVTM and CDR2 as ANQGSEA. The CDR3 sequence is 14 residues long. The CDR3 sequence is CSVQDRVEAGELFF. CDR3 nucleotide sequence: TGCAGCGTACAGGACAGGGTTGAGGCCGGGGAGCTGTTTTTT.

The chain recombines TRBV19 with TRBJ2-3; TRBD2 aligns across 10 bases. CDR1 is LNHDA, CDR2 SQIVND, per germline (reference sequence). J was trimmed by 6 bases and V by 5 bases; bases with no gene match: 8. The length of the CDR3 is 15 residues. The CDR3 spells CASSSPSGGTDTQYF. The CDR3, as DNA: TGTGCCAGTAGTTCCCCTAGCGGGGGTACGGATACGCAGTATTTT. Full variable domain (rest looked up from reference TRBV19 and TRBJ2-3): DGGITQSPKYLFRKEGQNVTLSCEQNLNHDAMYWYRQDPGQGLRLIYYSQIVNDFQKGDIAEGYSVSREKKESFPLTVTSAQKNPTAFYLCASSSPSGGTDTQYFGPGTRLTVL.

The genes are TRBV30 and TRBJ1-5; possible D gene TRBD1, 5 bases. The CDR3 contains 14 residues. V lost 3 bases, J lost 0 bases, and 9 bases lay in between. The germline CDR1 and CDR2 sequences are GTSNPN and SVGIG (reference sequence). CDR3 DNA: TGTGCCTGGAGCTACAGGAATAGCAATCAGCCCCAGCATTTT. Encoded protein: CAWSYRNSNQPQHF.

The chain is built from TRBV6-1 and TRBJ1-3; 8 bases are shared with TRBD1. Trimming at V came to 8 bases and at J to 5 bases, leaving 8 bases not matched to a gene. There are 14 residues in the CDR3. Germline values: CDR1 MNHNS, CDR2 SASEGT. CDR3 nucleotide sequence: TGTGCCAGCGATACCGGACAGGGAAGAAACACCATATATTTT. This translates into CASDTGQGRNTIYF.

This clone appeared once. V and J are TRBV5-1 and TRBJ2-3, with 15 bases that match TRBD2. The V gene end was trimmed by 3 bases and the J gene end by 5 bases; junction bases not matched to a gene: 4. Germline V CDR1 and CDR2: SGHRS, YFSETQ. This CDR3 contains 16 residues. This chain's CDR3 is CASSSGLAGGVDTQYF. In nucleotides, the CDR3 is TGCGCCAGCAGCTCGGGACTAGCGGGAGGTGTAGATACGCAGTATTTT.

The CDR3 is CASSTQTGVNYGYTF. DNA for the CDR3: TGCGCCAGCAGCACCCAGACAGGGGTCAACTATGGCTACACCTTC. J is TRBJ1-2 and V is TRBV4-1, with 8 bases fitting TRBD1. Germline loops: CDR1 MGHRA, CDR2 YSYEKL. J lost 2 bases, V lost 5 bases, and 7 bases had no gene match. CDR3 size: 15 residues.

The CDR3 is CASRGVNQPQHF. The CDR3 bases are TGTGCCAGCAGGGGCGTCAATCAGCCCCAGCATTTT. The chain joins TRBV28 to TRBJ1-5; D remains unclear. The CDR3 runs to 12 residues. V was cut by 6 bases and J by 3 bases, with 6 bases left in between. Germline V gene data show CDR1 as MDHEN and CDR2 as SYDVKM.

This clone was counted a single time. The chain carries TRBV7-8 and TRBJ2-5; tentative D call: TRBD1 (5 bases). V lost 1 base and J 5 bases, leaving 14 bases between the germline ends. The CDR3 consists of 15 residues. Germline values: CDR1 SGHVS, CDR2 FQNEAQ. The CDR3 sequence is CASSLVRVRDETQYF. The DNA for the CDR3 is TGTGCCAGCAGCTTAGTCCGGGTCAGGGATGAGACCCAGTACTTC.

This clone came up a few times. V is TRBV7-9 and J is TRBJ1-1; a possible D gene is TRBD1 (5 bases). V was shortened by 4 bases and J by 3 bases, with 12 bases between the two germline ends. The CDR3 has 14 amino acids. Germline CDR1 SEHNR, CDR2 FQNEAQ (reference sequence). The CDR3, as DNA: TGTGCCAGCAGCTCCGGTGGGGGGGACACTGAAGCTTTCTTT. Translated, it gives CASSSGGGDTEAFF.

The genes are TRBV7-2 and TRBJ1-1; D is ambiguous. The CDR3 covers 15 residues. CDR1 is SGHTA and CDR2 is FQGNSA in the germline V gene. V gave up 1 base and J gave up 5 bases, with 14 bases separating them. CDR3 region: CASSLDLASGTEAFF. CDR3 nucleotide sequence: TGTGCCAGCAGCTTAGACCTTGCATCCGGGACTGAAGCTTTCTTT.

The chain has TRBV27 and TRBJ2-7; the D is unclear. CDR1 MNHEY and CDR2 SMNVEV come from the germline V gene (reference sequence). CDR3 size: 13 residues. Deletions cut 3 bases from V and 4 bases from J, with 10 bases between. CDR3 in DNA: TGTGCCAGCAGTTTTGATTCGAGGTACGAGCAGTACTTC. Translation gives CASSFDSRYEQYF.

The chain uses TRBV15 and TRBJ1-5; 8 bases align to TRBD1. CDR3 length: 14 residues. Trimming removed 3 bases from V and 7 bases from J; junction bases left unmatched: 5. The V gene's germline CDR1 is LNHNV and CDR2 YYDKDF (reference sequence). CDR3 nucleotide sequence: TGTGCCACCAGCAGGGACAGGGTTGGGCAGCCCCAGCATTTT. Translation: CATSRDRVGQPQHF.

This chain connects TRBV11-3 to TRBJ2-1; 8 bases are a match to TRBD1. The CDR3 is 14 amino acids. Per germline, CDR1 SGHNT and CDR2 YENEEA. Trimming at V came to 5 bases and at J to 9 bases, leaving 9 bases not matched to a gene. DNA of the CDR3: TGTGCCAGCAGCCCGTCGACAGGGGTCGGTGAGCAGTTCTTC. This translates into CASSPSTGVGEQFF. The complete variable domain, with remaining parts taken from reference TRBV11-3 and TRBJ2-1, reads EAGVVQSPRYKIIEKKQPVAFWCNPISGHNTLYWYLQNLGQGPELLIRYENEEAVDDSQLPKDRFSAERLKGVDSTLKIQPAELGDSAVYLCASSPSTGVGEQFFGPGTRLTVL.

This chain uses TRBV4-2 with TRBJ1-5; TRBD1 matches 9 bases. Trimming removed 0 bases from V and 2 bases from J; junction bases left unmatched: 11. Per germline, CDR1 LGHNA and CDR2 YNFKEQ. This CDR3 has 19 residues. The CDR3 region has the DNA TGTGCCAGCAGCCAAGACGGCCAGAACAGGGGGCGACGCAATCAGCCCCAGCATTTT. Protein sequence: CASSQDGQNRGRRNQPQHF.

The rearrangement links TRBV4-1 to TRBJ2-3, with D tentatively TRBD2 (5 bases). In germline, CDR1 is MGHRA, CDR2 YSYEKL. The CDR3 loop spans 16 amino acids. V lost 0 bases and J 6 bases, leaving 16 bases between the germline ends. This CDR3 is CASSQEGQRRRDTQYF. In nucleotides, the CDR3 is TGCGCCAGCAGCCAAGAGGGCCAGCGGCGCAGGGATACGCAGTATTTT.

Here the CDR3 DNA reads TGTGCCAGCAGCGGCGGCGGCTACGAGCAGTACTTC. This sequence encodes CASSGGGYEQYF. V is TRBV5-6 and J is TRBJ2-7; the D is unclear. The V gene lost 4 bases and the J gene lost 3 bases, with 8 bases spanning the gap. Looked up from germline, CDR1 is SGHDT and CDR2 is YYEEEE. The CDR3 loop spans 12 amino acids. The full variable domain, with the rest looked up from reference TRBV5-6 and TRBJ2-7, is DAGVTQSPTHLIKTRGQQVTLRCSPKSGHDTVSWYQQALGQGPQFIFQYYEEEERQRGNFPDRFSGHQFPNYSSELNVNALLLGDSALYLCASSGGGYEQYFGPGTRLTVT.